This T cell receptor beta chain was retrieved from a study of Ad26.COV2.S vaccination and SARS-CoV-2 variants. This CDR3 spans 14 amino acids. Germline V gene lookup returns CDR1 LGHNA and CDR2 YNFKEQ. Between the trimmed V and J ends, which lost 5 bases and 7 bases, there was a span of 12 bases. Whole-study findings and limits: Similar non-spike TCR breadth was seen in vaccine and placebo recipients. Reportedly, spike-specific CD8+ and CD4+ T cell responses achieved substantial breadth once vaccination had taken place. While placebo recipients had lower spike-specific TCR breadth, vaccine recipients had more.

This clone was observed a single time. Its cognate antigen is unknown. Sequencing used immunoSEQ multiplex PCR; TCRdb keeps in-frame clones, though not all of them. The table shows 75,000 to 100,000 clones, with around 82% occurring only once. The chain links TRBV4-2 to TRBJ1-6, with D perhaps matching TRBD1 (5 bases). The sample in question was peripheral blood, obtained after recovery from COVID-19. The TCR originated in a human donor who had recovered from COVID-19. Here the CDR3 DNA reads TGTGCCAGCAGCGGGGGGGGTATAAATTCACCCCTCCACTTT. Protein: CASSGGGINSPLHF.